Presented here are 27 T cell receptor beta chains from one specimen sequenced in a study of patients and donors after allogeneic stem cell transplantation (dated by TCRdb to about 2020). Libraries were made using RT-PCR. The sequencing machine was a NextSeq 550. Using fastp trimming at Q25 and MiXCR clonotype assembly, TCRdb reanalyzed the public sequencing data and kept in-frame beta chains. Each CDR3 protein gets just one entry, which takes the most common genes and DNA from the rows behind it. Counted in this sample were roughly 30,000 distinct CDR3 sequences; 6.8% of them appeared once. The ten largest clones represent about 32% of the sample. Sequenced material: blood, either unsorted or a sorted T cell fraction (not recorded which). The receptors stem from a human donor who was either an allogeneic HSCT recipient or a stem cell or donor lymphocyte infusion donor (not recorded which). It is not recorded whose cells these are; they may come from a transplant donor.

This clonotype was detected ten times or more. The rearrangement joins TRBV3-1 to TRBJ2-2, with D maybe TRBD2 (6 bases). V was shortened by 0 bases and J by 6 bases, with 11 bases between the two germline ends. Germline loops: CDR1 LGHDT, CDR2 YNNKEL (reference sequence). The CDR3 loop spans 15 amino acids. The CDR3 bases are TGTGCCAGCAGCCAAGATATTTCGGGGGCCGGGGAGCTGTTTTTT. It yields the protein CASSQDISGAGELFF.

This clonotype was recorded at least ten times. V and J are TRBV6-6 and TRBJ1-3; D gene ambiguous. V was trimmed by 7 bases and J by 0 bases, leaving 13 bases between them. Germline V CDR1 and CDR2: MNHNY, SVGAGI (reference sequence). The CDR3 has 15 amino acids. CDR3 amino acids: CASNIPGASGNTIYF. As DNA, the CDR3 is TGTGCCAGCAACATCCCGGGAGCCTCTGGAAACACCATATATTTT.

This rearrangement joins TRBV29-1 to TRBJ2-6; TRBD2 matches at 8 bases. Germline CDR1 reads SQVTM; CDR2 reads ANQGSEA. The CDR3 is 20 amino acids. Trimming removed 4 bases from V and 0 bases from J; junction bases left unmatched: 17. As DNA, the CDR3 is TGCAGCGTTGCAACCGGGAGGGCCGCCTACTCTCTCTCTGGGGCCAACGTCCTGACTTTC. Its protein is CSVATGRAAYSLSGANVLTF.

This chain joins TRBV14 and TRBJ2-1; TRBD1 aligns across 9 bases. Germline V gene lookup returns CDR1 SGHDN and CDR2 FVKESK. With 0 bases clipped from V and 7 bases from J, the junction kept 13 bases outside the gene matches. This CDR3 spans 18 amino acids. As DNA, the CDR3 is TGTGCCAGCAGCCAAGATATGGACAGGGGAAGGTTTTTGAATGAGCAGTTCTTC. Protein: CASSQDMDRGRFLNEQFF.

This clonotype was found many times. This chain joins TRBV28 and TRBJ1-1, with D unresolved. CDR1 is MDHEN, CDR2 SYDVKM, per germline. The V and J ends lost 6 bases and 0 bases respectively, with 11 bases between them. This CDR3 has 14 residues. The CDR3 region has the DNA TGTGCCAGCAGACAGACTGACATGAACACTGAAGCTTTCTTT. Residues: CASRQTDMNTEAFF.

The CDR3 region has the DNA TGTGCCAGCAGTTCGGACTGGAGGGAAGCTTTCTTT. Its translation is CASSSDWREAFF. This chain links TRBV7-9 with TRBJ1-1; D is unresolved. The CDR3 runs 12 residues. CDR1 and CDR2 from the germline V gene are SEHNR and FQNEAQ (reference sequence). V was pared by 6 bases and J by 8 bases, with 13 bases between. Full variable domain (outside the CDR3, taken from reference TRBV7-9 and TRBJ1-1): DTGVSQNPRHKITKRGQNVTFRCDPISEHNRLYWYRQTLGQGPEFLTYFQNEAQLEKSRLLSDRFSAERPKGSFSTLEIQRTEQGDSAMYLCASSSDWREAFFGQGTRLTVV.

This clonotype was observed at least ten times. The rearrangement links TRBV29-1 to TRBJ2-2; D unclear. Germline CDR1 SQVTM, CDR2 ANQGSEA. The CDR3 sequence is 13 residues long. With 0 bases removed from V and 7 bases from J, the gap between germline ends came to 9 bases. CDR3 in amino acids: CSVEDWAFGELFF. The CDR3 nucleotides are TGCAGCGTTGAAGATTGGGCATTCGGGGAGCTGTTTTTT.

The chain combines TRBV19 with TRBJ2-1; 7 bases fit TRBD2. Germline CDR1 and CDR2: LNHDA and SQIVND (reference sequence). The CDR3 is made up of 15 amino acids. V lost 3 bases to trimming and J lost 4 bases; unmatched junction nucleotides: 6. In DNA form, the CDR3 reads TGTGCCAGTAGTATGAGACTAGCCCTATACAATGAGCAGTTCTTC. Translated: CASSMRLALYNEQFF.

This clonotype was observed a handful of times. CDR3 sequence reads: CASSSGTGGSYEQYF. The CDR3 DNA reads as TGTGCCAGCAGCTCGGGGACAGGCGGGTCCTACGAGCAGTACTTC. The chain links TRBV27 to TRBJ2-7; the match to TRBD1 covers 8 bases. Trimming at V came to 6 bases and at J to 1 base, leaving 8 bases not matched to a gene. Germline V gene data show CDR1 as MNHEY and CDR2 as SMNVEV (reference sequence). This CDR3 is built from 15 residues.

This clonotype showed up many times. V usage is TRBV28 and J usage is TRBJ1-1; possible D gene TRBD1, 6 bases. V lost 5 bases, J lost 4 bases, and 17 bases lay in between. The germline gives CDR1 MDHEN, CDR2 SYDVKM. The CDR3 totals 15 residues. DNA of the CDR3: TGTGCCAGCAGTCGAGGGGGGGCGCTGGTCACTGAAGCTTTCTTT. Translated: CASSRGGALVTEAFF.

This chain uses TRBV4-2 with TRBJ2-5; maybe TRBD2 (7 bases). The V end was cut by 1 base, the J end by 5 bases, with 20 bases between. Germline V gene data show CDR1 as LGHNA and CDR2 as YNFKEQ. The CDR3 has 17 amino acids. In DNA, the CDR3 is TGTGCCAGCAGCCAAGGGGAAGTTGCGGGGGCGATGGAGACCCAGTACTTC. Protein sequence: CASSQGEVAGAMETQYF.

This clonotype was counted at least ten times. The CDR3 spells CATSDPGTDSTDTQYF. The CDR3 bases are TGTGCCACCAGTGACCCTGGGACAGACAGCACAGATACGCAGTATTTT. V is TRBV24-1 and J is TRBJ2-3, with TRBD1 identical over 7 bases. With V trimmed by 4 bases and J by 0 bases, 6 bases remained unmatched. Germline V gene lookup returns CDR1 KGHDR and CDR2 SFDVKD. CDR3 length equals 16 residues.

This clonotype has a count of ten or more. The genes are TRBV29-1 and TRBJ2-1, with 12 bases lining up with TRBD1. Looked up from germline, CDR1 is SQVTM and CDR2 is ANQGSEA. The CDR3 is made up of 14 amino acids. With 6 bases clipped from V and 7 bases from J, the junction kept 7 bases outside the gene matches. CDR3 nucleotide sequence: TGCAGCGTACCGGGACAGGGGGCCGTTAATGAGCAGTTCTTC. Protein: CSVPGQGAVNEQFF.

This CDR3 is CSAWTSGRVDTQYF. In DNA form, the CDR3 reads TGCAGTGCGTGGACTAGCGGGAGGGTTGACACGCAGTATTTT. The chain recombines TRBV20-1 with TRBJ2-3; 15 nucleotides agree with TRBD2. The CDR3 runs to 14 residues. Germline V gives CDR1 DFQATT, CDR2 SNEGSKA (reference sequence). The trim removed 6 bases at V and 9 bases at J, leaving 7 bases unmatched.

This clonotype was seen many times. This chain joins TRBV11-2 and TRBJ2-2; no reliable D call. The CDR3 loop spans 16 amino acids. Germline V gene lookup returns CDR1 SGHAT and CDR2 FQNNGV. The V end was cut by 1 base, the J end by 0 bases, with 9 bases between. CDR3 sequence reads: CASSLVPETNTGELFF. CDR3 bases: TGTGCCAGCAGCTTAGTGCCGGAAACGAACACCGGGGAGCTGTTTTTT.

At least ten counts were recorded for this clonotype. The chain links TRBV12-3 or TRBV12-4 to TRBJ2-3, with D unclear. This CDR3 contains 11 residues. With 5 bases removed from V and 5 bases from J, the gap between germline ends came to 5 bases. CDR3 region: CASSLKDTQYF. The CDR3 DNA follows: TGTGCCAGCAGTCTGAAAGATACGCAGTATTTT.

The sample holds a few counts of this clonotype. The V call is TRBV25-1, the J call TRBJ2-1; D gene uncertain. V was shortened by 4 bases and J by 8 bases, with 3 bases between the two germline ends. The CDR3 length is 10 residues. Germline V gene sequence: CDR1 MGHDK, CDR2 SYGVNS. The CDR3 DNA follows: TGTGCCAGCAGTGGACATGAGCAGTTCTTC. Amino acid sequence: CASSGHEQFF. Full variable domain (missing parts from reference TRBV25-1 and TRBJ2-1): EADIYQTPRYLVIGTGKKITLECSQTMGHDKMYWYQQDPGMELHLIHYSYGVNSTEKGDLSSESTVSRIRTEHFPLTLESARPSHTSQYLCASSGHEQFFGPGTRLTVL.

Ten or more counts support this clonotype. J is TRBJ2-2 and V is TRBV21-1; the table's D call of TRBD2 was not tested on the DNA. TRBV21-1 is a recognized pseudogene. The CDR3 runs to 15 residues. CDR3 region: CASSAGTTNTGELFF. Here the CDR3 DNA reads TGTGCCAGCAGCGCCGGGACTACGAACACCGGGGAGCTGTTTTTT.

This clonotype was detected many times. The chain is built from TRBV4-2 and TRBJ2-1; D may be TRBD1 (5 bases). This CDR3 has 15 residues. Deletions cut 1 base from V and 7 bases from J, with 14 bases between. Germline CDR1 and CDR2: LGHNA and YNFKEQ. CDR3 region: CASSQVGTGLNEQFF. The DNA for the CDR3 is TGTGCCAGCAGCCAAGTCGGAACAGGATTGAATGAGCAGTTCTTC.

Many counts were recorded for this clonotype. The chain combines TRBV20-1 with TRBJ2-7; a weak D match, TRBD2 (5 bases). Germline V lookup: CDR1 DFQATT, CDR2 SNEGSKA (reference sequence). This CDR3 has 13 residues. V shed 3 bases and J shed 3 bases, with 12 bases lying between them. The DNA of the CDR3 is TGCAGTGCTAGCAGGACTGCCCTCTACGAGCAGTACTTC. This sequence encodes CSASRTALYEQYF.

This clonotype was seen many times. The rearrangement uses TRBV4-1 and TRBJ2-3, with D possibly being TRBD2 (6 bases). Germline V gene data show CDR1 as MGHRA and CDR2 as YSYEKL. V was cut by 1 base and J by 4 bases, with 12 bases left in between. The CDR3 contains 15 residues. CDR3 in amino acids: CASSQGGREADTQYF. CDR3 nucleotides: TGCGCCAGCAGCCAAGGTGGGCGGGAAGCAGATACGCAGTATTTT.

This clonotype was counted many times. The V and J genes are TRBV5-1 and TRBJ2-7; TRBD2 matches 7 bases. The germline gives CDR1 SGHRS, CDR2 YFSETQ. J was trimmed by 2 bases and V by 0 bases; bases with no gene match: 5. The CDR3 has 15 amino acids. CDR3 residues: CASSLAGTNPYEQYF. CDR3 sequence (DNA): TGCGCCAGCAGCTTGGCCGGGACTAACCCCTACGAGCAGTACTTC. The full variable domain, its missing parts supplied by reference TRBV5-1 and TRBJ2-7, is KAGVTQTPRYLIKTRGQQVTLSCSPISGHRSVSWYQQTPGQGLQFLFEYFSETQRNKGNFPGRFSGRQFSNSRSEMNVSTLELGDSALYLCASSLAGTNPYEQYFGPGTRLTVT.

This clonotype was seen ten or more times. The J gene is TRBJ1-1, the V gene TRBV5-5, with D possibly being TRBD1 (5 bases). V shed 7 bases and J shed 0 bases, with 16 bases lying between them. The CDR3 has 15 residues. Germline-derived CDR1 and CDR2 are SGHKS and YYEKEE (reference sequence). This CDR3 reads CASFSEGFMNTEAFF. The CDR3 nucleotides read TGTGCCAGCTTCTCCGAGGGGTTCATGAACACTGAAGCTTTCTTT.

This clonotype has at least ten counts. The chain has TRBV28 and TRBJ1-6, with a weak D call TRBD1 (5 bases). Trimming shortened V by 3 bases and J by 6 bases, and 9 bases separated the two germline ends. CDR1 and CDR2 from the germline V gene are MDHEN and SYDVKM. CDR3 size: 14 residues. The CDR3 loop is CASSLGDSNSPLHF. CDR3 DNA: TGTGCCAGCAGTTTGGGAGACAGTAATTCACCCCTCCACTTT.

This clonotype was seen at least ten times. V gene TRBV5-1 combines with J gene TRBJ2-2, with a possible D match to TRBD1 (5 bases). With 0 bases removed from V and 2 bases from J, the gap between germline ends came to 8 bases. This CDR3 is 15 amino acids long. Germline CDR1 is SGHRS and CDR2 is YFSETQ. DNA for the CDR3: TGCGCCAGCAGCTTGGTTCAGGGAAACACCGGGGAGCTGTTTTTT. As protein: CASSLVQGNTGELFF.

This clonotype was picked up a small number of times. The chain is built from TRBV6-5 and TRBJ1-2; D gene unclear. With 0 bases removed from V and 5 bases from J, the gap between germline ends came to 7 bases. Per the germline V gene, CDR1 is MNHEY and CDR2 is SVGAGI. This CDR3 spans 13 amino acids. CDR3 sequence: CASSYSIGYGYTF. For the CDR3, the DNA is TGTGCCAGCAGTTACTCGATCGGGTATGGCTACACCTTC.

This clonotype has more than one count but fewer than ten. V is TRBV6-6 and J is TRBJ2-2; 7 bases are a match to TRBD2. V shed 2 bases, J shed 4 bases, and the junction held 4 bases outside the gene matches. Germline lookup yields CDR1 MNHNY and CDR2 SVGAGI (reference sequence). This CDR3 has 15 residues. CDR3 protein: CASSYHASGTGELFF. The CDR3, as DNA: TGTGCCAGCAGTTACCACGCTAGCGGCACCGGGGAGCTGTTTTTT.